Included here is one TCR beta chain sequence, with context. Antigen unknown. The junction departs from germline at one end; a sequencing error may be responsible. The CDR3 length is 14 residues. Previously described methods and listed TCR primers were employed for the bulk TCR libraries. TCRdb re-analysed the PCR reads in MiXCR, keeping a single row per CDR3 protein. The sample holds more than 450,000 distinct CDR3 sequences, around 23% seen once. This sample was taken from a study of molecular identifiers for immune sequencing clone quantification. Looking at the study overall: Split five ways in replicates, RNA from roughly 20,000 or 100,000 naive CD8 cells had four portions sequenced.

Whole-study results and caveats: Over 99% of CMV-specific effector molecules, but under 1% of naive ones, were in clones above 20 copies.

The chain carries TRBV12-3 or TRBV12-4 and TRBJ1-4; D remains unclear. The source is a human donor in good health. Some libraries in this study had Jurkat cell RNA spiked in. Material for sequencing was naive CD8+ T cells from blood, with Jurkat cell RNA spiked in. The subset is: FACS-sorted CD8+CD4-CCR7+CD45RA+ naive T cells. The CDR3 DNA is TGTGCCAGCAGGTTAGGTAATAACCAGGAAAAACTGTTATTT. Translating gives CASRLGNNQEKLLF.